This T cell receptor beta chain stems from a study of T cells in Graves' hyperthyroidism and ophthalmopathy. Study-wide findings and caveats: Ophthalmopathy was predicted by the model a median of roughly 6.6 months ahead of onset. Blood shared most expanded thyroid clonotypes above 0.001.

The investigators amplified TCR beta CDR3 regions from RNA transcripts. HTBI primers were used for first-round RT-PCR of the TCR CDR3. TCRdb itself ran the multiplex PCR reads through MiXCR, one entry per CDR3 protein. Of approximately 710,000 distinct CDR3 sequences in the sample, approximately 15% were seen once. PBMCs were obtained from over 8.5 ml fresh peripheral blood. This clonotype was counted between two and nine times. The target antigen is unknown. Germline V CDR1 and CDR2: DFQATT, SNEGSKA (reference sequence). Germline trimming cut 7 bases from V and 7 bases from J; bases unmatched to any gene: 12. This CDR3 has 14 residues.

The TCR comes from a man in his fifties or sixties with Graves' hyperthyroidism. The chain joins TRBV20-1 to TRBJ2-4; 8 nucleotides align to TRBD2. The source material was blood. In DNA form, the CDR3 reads TGCAGTGTCCTACTTAGCGGGGCAACCAACATTCAGTACTTC. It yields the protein CSVLLSGATNIQYF.